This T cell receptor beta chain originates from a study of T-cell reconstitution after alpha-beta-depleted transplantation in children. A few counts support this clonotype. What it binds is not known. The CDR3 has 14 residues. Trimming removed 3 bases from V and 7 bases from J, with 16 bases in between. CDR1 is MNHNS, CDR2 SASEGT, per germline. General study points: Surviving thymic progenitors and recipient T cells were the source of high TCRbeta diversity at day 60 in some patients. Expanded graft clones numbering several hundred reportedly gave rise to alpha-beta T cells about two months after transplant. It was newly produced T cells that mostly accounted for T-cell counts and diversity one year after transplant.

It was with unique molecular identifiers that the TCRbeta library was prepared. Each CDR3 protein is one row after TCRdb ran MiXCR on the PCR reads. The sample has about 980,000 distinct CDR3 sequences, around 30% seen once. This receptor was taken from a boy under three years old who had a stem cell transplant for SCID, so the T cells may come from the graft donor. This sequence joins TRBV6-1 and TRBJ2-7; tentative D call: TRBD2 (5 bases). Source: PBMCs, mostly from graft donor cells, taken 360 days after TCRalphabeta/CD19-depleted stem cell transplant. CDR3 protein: CASSDGLGMGEQYF. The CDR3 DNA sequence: TGTGCCAGCAGTGACGGACTGGGGATGGGGGAGCAGTACTTC.